This record concerns one T cell receptor (beta chain) sequence. The specificity of this receptor is unknown. A junction boundary mismatches the germline segment, possibly from a read error. Bone marrow was sampled from every patient at the time of active disease. Ficoll-Hypaque density gradient centrifugation was used to isolate the bone marrow mononuclear cells. Myeloma plasma cells were removed and CD138-negative cells were obtained by negative selection following labeling with CD138 magnetic microbeads on a MACS separator. Purity of the isolated cells was checked by flow cytometry on an Attune NxT using CD138 antibodies. TRIzol reagent was used to extract total RNA, which was then quantified with a NanoDrop spectrophotometer. Paired RNA-seq and IR-seq were performed on the CD138-negative bone marrow sample of each patient. TCR libraries were built from 400 ng RNA with the Immunoverse kit, using molecular barcoded adaptors covering alpha/delta and beta/gamma chains. TCR library preparation used the same RNA that was used for transcriptome sequencing. Sequencing of TCR libraries was carried out on an Illumina HiSeq 4000 with 2 x 150 cycles. As for how the authors treated the data: MiXCR aligned TCR reads to human V, D, J and C references and assembled the aligned reads into CDR3 clonotypes, with quality filtering and error correction included. The tcR package in R was used to analyze clonotype counts and gene usage diversity. For inspection of raw mapping reads, RNA-seq reads were mapped by STAR aligner version 2.5.3a onto GRCh37 of the human genome. To test how sequencing depth affected the clonotypes detected, IR-seq fastq files were randomly downsampled with Seqtk 1.3. Starting from the raw public reads, TCRdb applied fastp trimming at Q25, assembled clones with MiXCR and retained in-frame beta chains. When rows share a CDR3 protein, they turn into one entry using the most common DNA and genes. TCRdb's processing, not the authors' own work, is the source of the V and J calls. This sample gives 35,000 to 40,000 distinct CDR3 sequences in total; about 13% of them show up just once. The ten most abundant clones make up around 36% of the sample.

The data belong to a study of read filtering for tumor transcriptome and immune sequencing (dated by TCRdb to the early 2020s). For the wider study: The cohort was composed of 16 to 20 male and 14 to 15 female patients, with a mean age of around 66 years and an age range of about 40 to 90. By revised international staging, eight or nine patients were R-ISS I, approximately 15 were R-ISS II and 6 or 7 were R-ISS III. After DNase treatment, whole-transcriptome libraries were prepared with the TruSeq RNA Access Library Prep Kit. Per sample, about 3.5 to 10.27 million TCR-region mapped reads were obtained with IR-seq, compared with only roughly 75 to 1,400 with RNA-seq. TCR repertoires obtained by targeted immune repertoire sequencing and by bulk whole-transcriptome sequencing performed on the same bone marrow samples were compared. A main aim was a read-filtering strategy for immune repertoire data, specifically whether clonotypes supported by a single read should be removed.

The paper's findings and limits, for the study overall: Compared with RNA-seq, IR-seq captured clonotypes at much greater depth and more reliably, and a smaller IR-seq throughput was enough to identify most of the shared clonotypes. When single-read clonotypes were removed, the proportions of shared clonotypes in IR-seq and RNA-seq correlated more strongly. The sorted CD138-negative fraction was composed of a mixed bone marrow immune population rather than of purified T cells. In IR-seq, single-read clonotypes were roughly 86% of clonotypes but roughly 3.2% of total reads; in RNA-seq they were about 68% of clonotypes and roughly 45% of reads.

According to the germline V gene (reference sequence), CDR1 reads DFQATT and CDR2 reads SNEGSKA. The cysteine opens and the phenylalanine closes a CDR3 of 16 amino acids. Only the CDR3 DNA stays, 48 bases, in frame from base 1. The sample comprised a population of CD138-negative cells sorted from bone marrow. The cell subset or site label, as the study defines it: bone marrow mononuclear cells depleted of CD138+ plasma/myeloma cells by negative magnetic selection. The chain employs TRBV20-1 and TRBJ1-2; TRBD1 might be the D gene, on 6 matching bases. The receptor was derived from a donor over 35 with multiple myeloma. The DNA reads as follows: TGCAGCGCTAGTGGGACCGGACAGTCAGCTAACTCTGGCTACACCTTC. Translated, it gives CSASGTGQSANSGYTF.